The clone carrying this T cell receptor beta chain was picked up one time. This specimen comes from a study of blood T cell repertoires in COVID-19. Study-level information: From the United States, Italy and Spain came samples of acute and convalescent COVID-19.

Between the trimmed V and J ends, which lost 4 bases and 2 bases, there was a span of 12 bases. The CDR3 sequence is 14 residues long. Germline CDR1 and CDR2: SGHRS and YFSETQ. The method was immunoSEQ multiplex PCR; TCRdb's version includes in-frame clones alone and lacks a portion of them. The data show some 220,000 clones, around 81% seen once. The sample was peripheral blood. This chain uses TRBV5-1 with TRBJ1-2; the D is unclear. This clonotype was sampled from a human donor in a cohort sampled during active COVID-19. This CDR3 reads CASSPGGENYGYTF. CDR3 bases: TGCGCCAGCAGCCCAGGAGGAGAGAACTATGGCTACACCTTC.